The 12 T cell receptor beta chains listed next were all sequenced from one sample in a study of blood T cell repertoires in COVID-19. The protocol was immunoSEQ multiplex PCR, while the TCRdb copy is restricted to in-frame clones and leaves out a portion. Of about 18,000 clones in the sample, around 81% are singletons; the top ten hold approximately 15%. The specimen sequenced was peripheral blood. These receptors all come from a man between 40 and 49 years old with active or convalescent COVID-19.

The genes are TRBV27 and TRBJ1-1; no clear D. V was shortened by 6 bases and J by 1 base, with 9 bases between the two germline ends. The CDR3 runs 13 residues. Germline loops: CDR1 MNHEY, CDR2 SMNVEV (reference sequence). The CDR3 reads CASSLQANTEAFF. CDR3 sequence (DNA): TGTGCCAGCAGCCTTCAAGCGAACACTGAAGCTTTCTTT.

CDR3 amino acids: CASSQGGRNYEQYF. The DNA for the CDR3 is TGTGCCAGCAGCCAAGGTGGGCGAAACTACGAGCAGTACTTC. The chain recombines TRBV4-2 with TRBJ2-7; D is ambiguous. CDR1 and CDR2 (germline): LGHNA, YNFKEQ. This CDR3 is built from 14 residues. V lost 1 base and J lost 3, with 10 bases in between.

The chain combines TRBV19 with TRBJ2-7; tentatively, D is TRBD2 (5 bases). Germline V gene lookup returns CDR1 LNHDA and CDR2 SQIVND (reference sequence). The CDR3 is 14 amino acids. V lost 6 bases to trimming and J lost 2 bases, with 14 bases between them. CDR3 sequence reads: CASRDTETTYEQYF. The CDR3 coding sequence is TGTGCCAGTAGAGACACGGAGACTACCTACGAGCAGTACTTC.

By frequency in the sample, this clone is medium-sized (0.01 to 0.1%). This rearrangement joins TRBV9 to TRBJ2-5; possibly TRBD2 for D (6 bases). The ends were cut back, 0 bases at V and 0 bases at J, with 18 bases in the middle. Per germline, CDR1 SGDLS and CDR2 YYNGEE. The CDR3 has 18 amino acids. CDR3 protein: CASSVASTEGTYQETQYF. Written as DNA, the CDR3 is TGTGCCAGCAGCGTAGCTTCGACCGAAGGGACTTACCAAGAGACCCAGTACTTC.

The chain uses TRBV27 and TRBJ1-4, with a weak D call TRBD1 (5 bases). The CDR3 has 16 amino acids. Trimming shortened V by 1 base and J by 4 bases, and 13 bases separated the two germline ends. The germline V gene encodes CDR1 MNHEY and CDR2 SMNVEV (reference sequence). CDR3 region: CASSLLWEGSNEKLFF. As DNA, the CDR3 is TGTGCCAGCAGTTTATTATGGGAGGGGAGTAATGAAAAACTGTTTTTT.

The rearrangement links TRBV9 to TRBJ2-1, with D unclear. The CDR3 totals 15 residues. Trimming took off 0 bases at V and 8 bases at J, with 15 bases between the two ends. In germline, CDR1 is SGDLS, CDR2 YYNGEE. This chain's CDR3 is CASSVVAVGEYEQFF. The CDR3 bases are TGTGCCAGCAGCGTAGTCGCGGTCGGCGAGTATGAGCAGTTCTTC.

This chain links TRBV16 with TRBJ1-5; weak D call: TRBD1 (6 bases). CDR1 is KGHSY and CDR2 is FQNENV in the germline V gene. V lost 0 bases and J lost 2, with 8 bases in between. CDR3 length: 15 amino acids. CDR3 sequence reads: CASSQSGAGNQPQHF. The CDR3 bases are TGTGCCAGCAGCCAATCGGGGGCAGGCAATCAGCCCCAGCATTTT.

The gene calls are TRBV27 and TRBJ1-5; maybe TRBD1 (5 bases). V lost 5 bases and J lost 0, with 8 bases in between. Germline V gene sequence: CDR1 MNHEY, CDR2 SMNVEV (reference sequence). This CDR3 contains 14 residues. The CDR3 sequence is CASSDRHSNQPQHF. The CDR3 DNA sequence: TGTGCCAGCAGTGACAGACATAGCAATCAGCCCCAGCATTTT.

The chain combines TRBV19 with TRBJ2-7, with 8 positions matching TRBD1. The CDR3 runs 14 residues. The germline CDR1 and CDR2 sequences are LNHDA and SQIVND (reference sequence). The V segment lost 1 base and the J segment 7 bases; nucleotides outside the gene matches: 6. CDR3 sequence: CASSIAQGAREQYF. The CDR3, as DNA: TGTGCCAGTAGTATAGCCCAGGGGGCGCGTGAGCAGTACTTC. The variable domain in full, with the rest retrieved from reference TRBV19 and TRBJ2-7, is DGGITQSPKYLFRKEGQNVTLSCEQNLNHDAMYWYRQDPGQGLRLIYYSQIVNDFQKGDIAEGYSVSREKKESFPLTVTSAQKNPTAFYLCASSIAQGAREQYFGPGTRLTVT.

The V gene is TRBV9, the J gene TRBJ1-4, with 11 bases matching TRBD1. This CDR3 has 16 amino acids. Germline CDR1 is SGDLS and CDR2 is YYNGEE. V trimming: 4 bases; J trimming: 7 bases; junction bases outside the gene matches: 9. CDR3 DNA: TGTGCCAGCAGCCCCTGGATAGGGACAGGGGGTGAAAAACTGTTTTTT. This gives the protein CASSPWIGTGGEKLFF.

This chain links TRBV27 with TRBJ2-1; 10 positions match TRBD1. The CDR3 runs 15 residues. The germline CDR1 and CDR2 sequences are MNHEY and SMNVEV (reference sequence). V shed 2 bases, J shed 6 bases, and the junction held 4 bases outside the gene matches. DNA of the CDR3: TGTGCCAGCAGTTTAGGACAGGGGGGACTCAATGAGCAGTTCTTC. Amino acid sequence: CASSLGQGGLNEQFF.

The rearrangement joins TRBV15 to TRBJ1-2, with TRBD1 identical over 9 bases. Germline loops: CDR1 LNHNV, CDR2 YYDKDF (reference sequence). V gave up 0 bases and J gave up 7 bases; unmatched junction bases: 18. The CDR3 extends over 19 amino acids. CDR3 DNA sequence: TGTGCCACCAGCAGAGAGGCATACGGGACAGGGTTTTTGTTTGGTGGCTACACCTTC. Its protein is CATSREAYGTGFLFGGYTF.